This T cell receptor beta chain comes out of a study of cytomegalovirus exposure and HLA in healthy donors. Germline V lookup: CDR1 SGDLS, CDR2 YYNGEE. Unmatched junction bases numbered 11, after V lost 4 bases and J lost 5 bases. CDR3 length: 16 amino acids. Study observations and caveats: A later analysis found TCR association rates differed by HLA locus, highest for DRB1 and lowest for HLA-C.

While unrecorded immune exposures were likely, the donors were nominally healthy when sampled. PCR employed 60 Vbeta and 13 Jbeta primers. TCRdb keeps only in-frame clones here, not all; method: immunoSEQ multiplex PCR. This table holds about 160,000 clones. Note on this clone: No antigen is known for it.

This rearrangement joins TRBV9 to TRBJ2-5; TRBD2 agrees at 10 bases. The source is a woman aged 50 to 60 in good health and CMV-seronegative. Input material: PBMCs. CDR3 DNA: TGTGCCAGCAGCTTAAGAGCGGGAGGGCCGGAGGAGACCCAGTACTTC. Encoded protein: CASSLRAGGPEETQYF.